Included here is one TCR beta chain sequence, with context. Antigen: not known. This specimen belongs to a study of cytomegalovirus exposure and HLA in healthy donors. Overall study context: HLA-typed donors were the source of tens of millions of unique TCRs, which an early data release held.

General study results and limits: Relative to the approximately 680-donor mean, N-insertions were reportedly fewer in an Asian-associated ancestry cluster in a later analysis.

Both 60 Vbeta primers and 13 Jbeta primers went into the PCR. Assay: immunoSEQ multiplex PCR; the TCRdb copy retains only in-frame clones and omits some. This sample carries approximately 220,000 clones, around 79% of them seen once, and the ten largest clones take 0.22%. Germline loops: CDR1 SGHTA, CDR2 FQGTGA. V lost 5 bases and J lost 5; bases outside the gene matches: 5. CDR3 size: 14 residues. This receptor was obtained from a girl aged 2-10 years in good health and CMV-seronegative. The sample comprised PBMCs. The J gene is TRBJ1-1, the V gene TRBV7-3, with 10 bases fitting TRBD1. The CDR3 is CASSQTGGSTEAFF. CDR3 bases: TGTGCCAGCAGCCAGACAGGGGGCTCGACTGAAGCTTTCTTT. Complete variable domain (other parts from reference TRBV7-3 and TRBJ1-1): GAGVSQTPSNKVTEKGKYVELRCDPISGHTALYWYRQSLGQGPEFLIYFQGTGAADDSGLPNDRFFAVRPEGSVSTLKIQRTERGDSAVYLCASSQTGGSTEAFFGQGTRLTVV.